This TCR beta chain was sequenced during a study of identical twins (dated by TCRdb to between 2015 and 2016). Context from the whole study: The study deep-sequenced TCR alpha and beta repertoires from monozygotic twins, unrelated adults of various ages and cord blood to test whether fetal clonotypes persist. Replicate twin experiments were performed at different times using different library preparation protocols to rule out contamination. Findings and caveats that apply to the study as a whole: Conclusions relied on cross-sectional statistical analysis, since the same donors could not be followed over many years. Compared with coincidental sharing between unrelated individuals, out-of-frame TCR alpha sequences shared between twins had an excess of sequences with low generation probability. Fewer insertions were carried by abundant cord blood beta clonotypes; a weaker similar trend was observed in young adult naive repertoires, while no such trend was observed in memory repertoires. In monozygotic twins, recombination models systematically underestimated out-of-frame TCR alpha sharing, but the models matched the sharing seen between unrelated individuals. A weaker excess of twin sharing was found in beta out-of-frame sequences because the signal-to-noise ratio was lowered by fewer shared sequences. Invariant T cells such as MAIT and iNKT could partly confound zero-insertion analyses, although diverse VJ usage argued against such confounding for most clonotypes.

Only healthy Caucasian donors were included. The twin cohort comprised three pairs of female monozygotic twins, all aged about 18 to 29 years. RNA for TCR libraries was isolated from peripheral blood mononuclear cells. From cysteine to phenylalanine, the CDR3 is 15 amino acids long. CDR3 DNA is the only sequence kept; it has 45 bases, read in frame from the first base. Cut back by 1 base and 8 bases, the V and J ends lie 15 bases apart. CDR1 and CDR2, looked up from the germline V gene, are SGHTA and FQGNSA. In the case of this clonotype: Its antigen has not been determined. Base qualities are not recorded, but no much larger clone differs from it by a single base.

The receptor library was made with 5' RACE. Reads for this sample came from an Illumina HiSeq 2000. A universal primer binding site was added through template switching, and the final cDNA carried a unique molecular identifier so that TCR cDNA molecules could be counted accurately. Specific primers in the conserved constant-segment region were used to synthesize first-strand cDNA for the TCR alpha and beta chains. To control for contamination, each cDNA library was double barcoded with a SMART-Mk sample barcode plus Illumina barcodes. Two successive PCR steps introduced TruSeq adapter sequences along with Illumina sample barcodes. The Illumina HiSeq platform was used with custom primers to sequence TCR alpha and beta cDNA libraries. The authors' analysis ran thus. MiGEC was used to process raw reads and extract unique molecular identifiers, and MiXCR was used to find CDR3 positions. Recombination models were inferred per individual with the repgenHMM and IGoR tools using an EM algorithm. Shared clonotype analysis was performed with the tcR package in R, normalizing sharing by the product of cloneset sizes. Out-of-frame nonproductive sequences were analyzed to study raw recombination free of thymic and clonal selection effects. TCRdb reworked the public reads: Q25 trimming with fastp, MiXCR clone assembly, productive beta chains retained. Every distinct CDR3 protein forms one entry, paired with its most common genes and DNA. These V and J calls are TCRdb output, not the study's own analysis. For this sample the table gives 450,000 to 650,000 distinct CDR3 sequences, of which around a tenth were detected only once. Approximately 3% of the sample belongs to the ten largest clones.

These data are also associated with another study on yellow fever vaccine responses in identical twins. That second report states: The authors reported that the T cell response to vaccination in identical twins appeared partly convergent and partly personalized. In the study, vaccine-responding T cell clones were precisely tracked in identical twins.

The specimen sequenced was PBMCs. This TCR was recovered from a woman in her late teens or twenties in good health. The sequence links TRBV7-2 to TRBJ2-1; the D gene is possibly TRBD1, with 6 bases matching. The CDR3 protein is CASSLVGAGEHEQFF. The DNA is as follows: TGTGCCAGCAGCTTAGTAGGGGCAGGGGAGCATGAGCAGTTCTTC.